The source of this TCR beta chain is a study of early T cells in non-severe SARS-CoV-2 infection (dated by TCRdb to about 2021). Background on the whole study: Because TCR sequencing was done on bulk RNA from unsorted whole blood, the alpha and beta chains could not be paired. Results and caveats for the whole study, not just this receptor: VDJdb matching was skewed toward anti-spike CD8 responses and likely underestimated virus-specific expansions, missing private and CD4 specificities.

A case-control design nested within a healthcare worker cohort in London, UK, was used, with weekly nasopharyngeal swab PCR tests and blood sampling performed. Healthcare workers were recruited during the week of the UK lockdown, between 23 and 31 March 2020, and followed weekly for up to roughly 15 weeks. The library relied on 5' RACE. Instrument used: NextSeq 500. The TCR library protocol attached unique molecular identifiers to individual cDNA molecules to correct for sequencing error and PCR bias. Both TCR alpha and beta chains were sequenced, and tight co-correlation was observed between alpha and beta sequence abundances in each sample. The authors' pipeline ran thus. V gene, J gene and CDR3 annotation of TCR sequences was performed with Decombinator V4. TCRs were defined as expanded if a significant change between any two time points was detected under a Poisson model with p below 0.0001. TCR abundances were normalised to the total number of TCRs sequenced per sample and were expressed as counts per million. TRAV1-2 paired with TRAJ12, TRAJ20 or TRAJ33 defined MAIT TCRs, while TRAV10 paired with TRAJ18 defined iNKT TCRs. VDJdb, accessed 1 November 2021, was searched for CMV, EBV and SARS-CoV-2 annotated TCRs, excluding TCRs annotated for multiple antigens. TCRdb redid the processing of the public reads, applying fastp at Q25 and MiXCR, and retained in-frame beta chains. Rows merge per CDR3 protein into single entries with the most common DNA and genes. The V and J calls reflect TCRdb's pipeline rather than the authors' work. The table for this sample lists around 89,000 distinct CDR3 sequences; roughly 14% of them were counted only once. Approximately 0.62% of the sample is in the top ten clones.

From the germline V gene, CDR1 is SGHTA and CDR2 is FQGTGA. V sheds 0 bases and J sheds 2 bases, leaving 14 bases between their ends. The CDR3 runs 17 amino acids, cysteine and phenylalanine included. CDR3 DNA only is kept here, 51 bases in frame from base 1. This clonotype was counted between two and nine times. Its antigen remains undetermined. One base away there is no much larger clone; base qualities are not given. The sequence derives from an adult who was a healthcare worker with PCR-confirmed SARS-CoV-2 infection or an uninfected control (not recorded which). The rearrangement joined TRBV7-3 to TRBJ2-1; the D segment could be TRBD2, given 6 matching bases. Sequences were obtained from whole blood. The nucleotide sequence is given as TGTGCCAGCAGCTTAACAGCGGGCCGGGGGACCTACAATGAGCAGTTCTTC. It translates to CASSLTAGRGTYNEQFF.